The clone carrying this TCR beta chain was seen a handful of times. This entry belongs to a study of blood T cell repertoires in COVID-19. Data came from immunoSEQ multiplex PCR; TCRdb stores just in-frame clones and leaves some out. The sample consists of approximately 59,000 clones, roughly 84% of them appearing once. Specimen: peripheral blood. This TCR was sampled from a man aged 35-49 years with active COVID-19.

CDR3 residues: CASSIGQGTSGANVLTF. CDR3 nucleotides: TGTGCCAGTAGTATCGGACAGGGGACCTCTGGGGCCAACGTCCTGACTTTC. The chain uses TRBV19 and TRBJ2-6, with TRBD1 matching 9 bases. V was pared by 3 bases and J by 0 bases, with 3 bases of the junction left unmatched. Germline-derived CDR1 and CDR2 are LNHDA and SQIVND (reference sequence). The CDR3 is 17 residues long. Full variable domain (outside the CDR3, taken from reference TRBV19 and TRBJ2-6): DGGITQSPKYLFRKEGQNVTLSCEQNLNHDAMYWYRQDPGQGLRLIYYSQIVNDFQKGDIAEGYSVSREKKESFPLTVTSAQKNPTAFYLCASSIGQGTSGANVLTFGAGSRLTVL.